This is a list of T cell receptor beta chains from one sample in a study of patients and donors after allogeneic stem cell transplantation. TCRdb re-derived calls from the RT-PCR reads in MiXCR, one entry per CDR3 protein. The table lists fewer than 500,000 distinct CDR3 sequences, around 15% of them singletons. Sequencing was performed on blood, either unsorted or a sorted T cell fraction (not recorded which). The receptors stem from a human donor who was either an allogeneic HSCT recipient or a stem cell or donor lymphocyte infusion donor (not recorded which). It is not recorded whose cells these are; they may come from a transplant donor. CDR3s include the opening cysteine and the closing phenylalanine or tryptophan. The order of the fields is D gene, clone size, V gene, J gene, CDR3 DNA, CDR3 protein. D genes are given only for firm matches. Some rows have no size entry. The others give once, few or many, or a class for an expanded clone.

D gene: TRBD1
clone size: few
V gene: TRBV2
J gene: TRBJ1-2
CDR3 DNA: TGTGCCAGCAGTCCTCCGGGACAGGGCTATGGCTACACCTTC
CDR3 protein: CASSPPGQGYGYTF

D gene: -
clone size: few
V gene: TRBV2
J gene: TRBJ1-1
CDR3 DNA: TGTGCCAGCAGTGAAGATTTTGGGAGTACTGAAGCTTTCTTT
CDR3 protein: CASSEDFGSTEAFF

D gene: -
clone size: -
V gene: TRBV12-3/TRBV12-4
J gene: TRBJ1-6
CDR3 DNA: TGTGCCAGCAGTTTTAAAGATTCACCCCTCCACTTT
CDR3 protein: CASSFKDSPLHF

D gene: TRBD2
clone size: -
V gene: TRBV5-6
J gene: TRBJ2-3
CDR3 DNA: TGTGCCAGCAGCTTGTTGATAGCGGGGGTGACAGATACGCAGTATTTT
CDR3 protein: CASSLLIAGVTDTQYF

D gene: -
clone size: few
V gene: TRBV7-8
J gene: TRBJ2-7
CDR3 DNA: TGTGCCAGCACCACGAGGGCCGGGCACGAGCAGTACTTC
CDR3 protein: CASTTRAGHEQYF

D gene: TRBD2
clone size: few
V gene: TRBV7-2
J gene: TRBJ2-5
CDR3 DNA: TGTGCCAGCAGCACGACTAGCCCCAGAGAGACCCAGTACTTC
CDR3 protein: CASSTTSPRETQYF

D gene: -
clone size: -
V gene: TRBV11-3
J gene: TRBJ2-7
CDR3 DNA: TGTGCCAGCAGCTTAGTAAACGAGCAGTACTTC
CDR3 protein: CASSLVNEQYF

D gene: TRBD1
clone size: few
V gene: TRBV20-1
J gene: TRBJ1-4
CDR3 DNA: TGCAGTGCTAGTAGGGACAGGGGGCCTGGTAATGAAAAACTGTTTTTT
CDR3 protein: CSASRDRGPGNEKLFF

D gene: -
clone size: few
V gene: TRBV5-1
J gene: TRBJ1-4
CDR3 DNA: TGCGCCAGCAGCTCCCGGAGGGGGGGTGAAAAACTGTTTTTT
CDR3 protein: CASSSRRGGEKLFF

D gene: -
clone size: -
V gene: TRBV7-9
J gene: TRBJ1-1
CDR3 DNA: TGTGCCAGCAGCTTAGACAGGACATTAAGGAAAACTTTCTTT
CDR3 protein: CASSLDRTLRKTFF

D gene: -
clone size: -
V gene: TRBV29-1
J gene: TRBJ1-2
CDR3 DNA: TGCAGCGCCCCGGACCGAAACTATGGCTACACCTTC
CDR3 protein: CSAPDRNYGYTF

D gene: TRBD2
clone size: few
V gene: TRBV6-5
J gene: TRBJ2-1
CDR3 DNA: TGTGCCAGCAGTTTACGACTAGCGGGAGAGACCTACAATGAGCAGTTCTTC
CDR3 protein: CASSLRLAGETYNEQFF

D gene: -
clone size: many
V gene: TRBV5-1
J gene: TRBJ1-5
CDR3 DNA: TGCGCCAGCAGCGAGGGTCAGGGGAATCAGCCCCAGCATTTT
CDR3 protein: CASSEGQGNQPQHF

D gene: -
clone size: few
V gene: TRBV11-2
J gene: TRBJ2-3
CDR3 DNA: TGTGCCAGCAGCCCGGTGTGGGAAGGGACAGATACGCAGTATTTT
CDR3 protein: CASSPVWEGTDTQYF

D gene: -
clone size: few
V gene: TRBV15
J gene: TRBJ2-7
CDR3 DNA: TGTGCCACCAGCAGAGATGGCTCCTACGAGCAGTACTTC
CDR3 protein: CATSRDGSYEQYF

D gene: -
clone size: -
V gene: TRBV12-3/TRBV12-4
J gene: TRBJ1-2
CDR3 DNA: TGTGCCAGCAAAACAAGGGTCGGCTATGGCTACACCTTC
CDR3 protein: CASKTRVGYGYTF

D gene: -
clone size: many
V gene: TRBV12-3/TRBV12-4
J gene: TRBJ1-3
CDR3 DNA: TGTGCCAGCAGCTTACAGGGAAACACCATATATTTT
CDR3 protein: CASSLQGNTIYF

D gene: TRBD2
clone size: -
V gene: TRBV7-2
J gene: TRBJ2-2
CDR3 DNA: TGTGCCAGCAGCTTAAAAGCGGGGGGGACCGGGGAGCTGTTTTTT
CDR3 protein: CASSLKAGGTGELFF

D gene: -
clone size: few
V gene: TRBV30
J gene: TRBJ1-1
CDR3 DNA: TGTGCCTGGAGTGTCTTCTCTGAAGCTTTCTTT
CDR3 protein: CAWSVFSEAFF

D gene: TRBD2
clone size: -
V gene: TRBV19
J gene: TRBJ2-2
CDR3 DNA: TGTGCCAGTAGTATACAGACTAGCGGGTTTACCGGGGAGCTGTTTTTT
CDR3 protein: CASSIQTSGFTGELFF

D gene: TRBD1
clone size: -
V gene: TRBV7-9
J gene: TRBJ2-1
CDR3 DNA: TGTGCCAGCAGCCAGCCAGGGGGCCTCAATGAGCAGTTCTTC
CDR3 protein: CASSQPGGLNEQFF

D gene: TRBD1
clone size: -
V gene: TRBV6-1
J gene: TRBJ1-2
CDR3 DNA: TGTGCCAGCAGCCCTCGACAGGGTGACTATGGCTACACCTTC
CDR3 protein: CASSPRQGDYGYTF

D gene: -
clone size: -
V gene: TRBV11-2
J gene: TRBJ2-7
CDR3 DNA: TGTGCCAGCGGCCGAAACGGGGGAAGCTCCTACGAGCAGTACTTC
CDR3 protein: CASGRNGGSSYEQYF

D gene: TRBD1
clone size: few
V gene: TRBV12-3/TRBV12-4
J gene: TRBJ2-1
CDR3 DNA: TGTGCCAGCAGTTTGCGACAGGGAAAGCAGTTCTTC
CDR3 protein: CASSLRQGKQFF

D gene: -
clone size: -
V gene: TRBV20-1
J gene: TRBJ2-3
CDR3 DNA: TGCAGTGCCCATAATGCGGCGGGATCTTCGGATACGCAGTATTTT
CDR3 protein: CSAHNAAGSSDTQYF

D gene: -
clone size: few
V gene: TRBV9
J gene: TRBJ1-4
CDR3 DNA: TGTGCCAGCAGCGTAGGTGCGGCCTCTAATGAAAAACTGTTTTTT
CDR3 protein: CASSVGAASNEKLFF

D gene: -
clone size: few
V gene: TRBV5-5
J gene: TRBJ2-7
CDR3 DNA: TGTGCCAGCAGATCCGGGGACTTAAGCTCCTACGAGCAGTACTTC
CDR3 protein: CASRSGDLSSYEQYF

D gene: -
clone size: few
V gene: TRBV7-9
J gene: TRBJ1-1
CDR3 DNA: TGTGCCAGCAGCTTTGGGGGGAAGGACACTGAAGCTTTCTTT
CDR3 protein: CASSFGGKDTEAFF

D gene: -
clone size: many
V gene: TRBV4-3
J gene: TRBJ2-7
CDR3 DNA: TGCGCCAGCAGCCAAGAGACCATCGGGACCGTCCGGTACTTC
CDR3 protein: CASSQETIGTVRYF

D gene: -
clone size: -
V gene: TRBV12-3/TRBV12-4
J gene: TRBJ1-3
CDR3 DNA: TGTGCCAGCAGACAGACCGACTCTGGAAACACCATATATTTT
CDR3 protein: CASRQTDSGNTIYF

D gene: TRBD2
clone size: -
V gene: TRBV5-1
J gene: TRBJ2-2
CDR3 DNA: TGCGCCAGCAGCCCATACCGGGGACTAGCGGCCGGGGAGCTGTTTTTT
CDR3 protein: CASSPYRGLAAGELFF

D gene: -
clone size: -
V gene: TRBV6-2/TRBV6-3
J gene: TRBJ2-5
CDR3 DNA: TGTGCCATCCGGCGGGCTTGGGAGACCCAGTACTTC
CDR3 protein: CAIRRAWETQYF

D gene: -
clone size: -
V gene: TRBV18
J gene: TRBJ2-5
CDR3 DNA: TGTGCCAGCTCACCCCGGACTCTGGAAGAGACCCAGTACTTC
CDR3 protein: CASSPRTLEETQYF

D gene: -
clone size: -
V gene: TRBV18
J gene: TRBJ2-2
CDR3 DNA: TGTGCCAGCTCACCTTTCACGAACACCGGGGAGCTGTTTTTT
CDR3 protein: CASSPFTNTGELFF

D gene: TRBD2
clone size: few
V gene: TRBV20-1
J gene: TRBJ2-3
CDR3 DNA: TGCAGTGCTCCCCATTTTGGGCGCGGGAGGGCCAATACGCAGTATTTT
CDR3 protein: CSAPHFGRGRANTQYF

D gene: TRBD2
clone size: many
V gene: TRBV27
J gene: TRBJ2-3
CDR3 DNA: TGTGCCAGCAGCAGGAGCGGGGGGGCGGCAGATACGCAGTATTTT
CDR3 protein: CASSRSGGAADTQYF

D gene: TRBD2
clone size: -
V gene: TRBV9
J gene: TRBJ2-1
CDR3 DNA: TGTGCCAGCAGCGCTCCGGGACTAGCGGGAGCGGGCAATGAGCAGTTCTTC
CDR3 protein: CASSAPGLAGAGNEQFF

D gene: -
clone size: -
V gene: TRBV12-3/TRBV12-4
J gene: TRBJ2-6
CDR3 DNA: TGTGCCAGCAGTTACAGGAGGACAGGGGCCAACGTCCTGACTTTC
CDR3 protein: CASSYRRTGANVLTF

D gene: TRBD2
clone size: -
V gene: TRBV11-1
J gene: TRBJ2-1
CDR3 DNA: TGTGCCAGCATCCCGGGACTAGCAGGCCGTGGGGCCTACAATGAGCAGTTCTTC
CDR3 protein: CASIPGLAGRGAYNEQFF

D gene: -
clone size: -
V gene: TRBV6-5
J gene: TRBJ1-1
CDR3 DNA: TGTGCCAGCAGTTACGACCCGCGGTATGGGACTGAAGCTTTCTTT
CDR3 protein: CASSYDPRYGTEAFF

D gene: -
clone size: many
V gene: TRBV12-3/TRBV12-4
J gene: TRBJ2-3
CDR3 DNA: TGTGCCATCGGGGTACGGGCCACAGATACGCAGTATTTT
CDR3 protein: CAIGVRATDTQYF

D gene: -
clone size: -
V gene: TRBV29-1
J gene: TRBJ2-7
CDR3 DNA: TGCAGCGTTGAAGGCCGAGGAGGGTCAGGCTACGAGCAGTACTTC
CDR3 protein: CSVEGRGGSGYEQYF

D gene: -
clone size: few
V gene: TRBV5-1
J gene: TRBJ1-6
CDR3 DNA: TGCGCCAGCAGCTTGTTCGGACTGGATAATTCACCCCTCCACTTT
CDR3 protein: CASSLFGLDNSPLHF

D gene: -
clone size: -
V gene: TRBV11-2
J gene: TRBJ2-5
CDR3 DNA: TGTGCCAGCAGCCCCTTGGACCTGGGGACCCAGTACTTC
CDR3 protein: CASSPLDLGTQYF

D gene: -
clone size: few
V gene: TRBV20-1
J gene: TRBJ2-7
CDR3 DNA: TGCAGTGCTAGAGATCGAAGCGCCTACGAGCAGTACTTC
CDR3 protein: CSARDRSAYEQYF

D gene: TRBD2
clone size: -
V gene: TRBV5-1
J gene: TRBJ2-2
CDR3 DNA: TGCGCCAGCAGCTTGAGCGGGAGTGCCACCGGGGAGCTGTTTTTT
CDR3 protein: CASSLSGSATGELFF

D gene: TRBD1
clone size: many
V gene: TRBV24-1
J gene: TRBJ2-2
CDR3 DNA: TGTGCCACCAGTGATTCGGGACAGGGCTCAACCGGGGAGCTGTTTTTT
CDR3 protein: CATSDSGQGSTGELFF

D gene: TRBD1
clone size: -
V gene: TRBV2
J gene: TRBJ1-1
CDR3 DNA: TGTGCCAGCAGTGGGGGACAGGTTTTTAGCACTGAAGCTTTCTTT
CDR3 protein: CASSGGQVFSTEAFF

D gene: TRBD1
clone size: -
V gene: TRBV20-1
J gene: TRBJ1-5
CDR3 DNA: TGCAGTGCTAGAGAGGCGGACAGGGTTGCTCAGCCCCAGCATTTT
CDR3 protein: CSAREADRVAQPQHF

D gene: TRBD2
clone size: few
V gene: TRBV6-1
J gene: TRBJ2-1
CDR3 DNA: TGTGCCAGCAGACCCCTAGCGGGTCTGCCTGGCAATGAGCAGTTCTTC
CDR3 protein: CASRPLAGLPGNEQFF

D gene: -
clone size: many
V gene: TRBV7-9
J gene: TRBJ2-1
CDR3 DNA: TGTGCCAGCAGCCCAAGAGGGGGGGGCTCCTACAATGAGCAGTTCTTC
CDR3 protein: CASSPRGGGSYNEQFF

D gene: -
clone size: few
V gene: TRBV20-1
J gene: TRBJ2-4
CDR3 DNA: TGCAGTGCTGAACATGGAGGGAGAGGCGCCAAAAACATTCAGTACTTC
CDR3 protein: CSAEHGGRGAKNIQYF

D gene: -
clone size: few
V gene: TRBV2
J gene: TRBJ2-1
CDR3 DNA: TGTGCCAGCAAGAGGGCGCCAGTTGATGAGCAGTTCTTC
CDR3 protein: CASKRAPVDEQFF